This T cell receptor (beta chain) was sequenced during a study of regulatory T cells in long-lasting Graves disease. Study-level findings and limits: Preferential use of TRBV28, TRBJ1-2 and TRBJ2-5 was seen in persistent disease.

Time point described: persistent/refractory GD, antithyroid drugs over 5 years with positive TRAb. Generation of the TCR library employed RNA extracted from PBMCs. Building of the TCR beta libraries involved iRepertoire HTBI primers and Arm-PCR of CDR3 regions. MiXCR, applied by TCRdb to the multiplex PCR reads, yields one record per CDR3 protein. Among about 300,000 distinct CDR3 sequences listed, 20% to 25% were seen once. This clonotype was seen more than once but under ten times. Its matching antigen is unknown. This CDR3 contains 17 residues. Germline loops: CDR1 SGHDN, CDR2 FVKESK. V shed 5 bases, J shed 1 base, and the junction held 6 bases outside the gene matches.

The material sequenced was peripheral blood mononuclear cells (PBMCs), taken when the disease was refractory, from a patient treated with antithyroid drugs. The source of this sequence is a female donor with Graves disease. The chain uses TRBV14 and TRBJ2-6; 9 nucleotides align to TRBD1. CDR3 amino acids: CASSLDRGMSGANVLTF. The CDR3 coding sequence is TGTGCCAGCAGCTTGGACAGGGGAATGTCTGGGGCCAACGTCCTGACTTTC.